A selection of T cell receptor beta chains follows, all from one sample in a study of shared clonotypes between healthy human individuals. TCRdb's table, derived via immunoSEQ multiplex PCR, lists solely in-frame clones and lacks some. The top ten hold roughly 1.7% of the sample, which has about 2,200,000 clones, approximately 94% seen once. The sequencing sample was made of naive CD8+ T cells from PBMCs. Receptors were obtained from a man between 18 and 35 years old in good health. Some clones in this sample may be carry-over from other donors' samples. The CDR3 runs from the conserved cysteine through the conserved F or W. D genes are given only for firm matches. The size field is filled for only some rows; it gives once, few, many or a size class.

d_gene | j_gene | v_gene | abundance | CDR3aa | CDR3nt
TRBD1 | TRBJ2-7 | TRBV5-1 | . | CASSTLTRTGDYEQYF | TGCGCCAGCAGCACGTTGACCCGGACAGGGGACTACGAGCAGTACTTC
. | TRBJ2-1 | TRBV30 | . | CAWRSAYNEQFF | TGTGCCTGGAGGAGCGCCTACAATGAGCAGTTCTTC
. | TRBJ1-1 | TRBV7-9 | . | CASSYPEGVSMNTEAFF | TGTGCCAGCAGCTACCCCGAGGGGGTGTCCATGAACACTGAAGCTTTCTTT
. | TRBJ2-7 | TRBV28 | . | CASRYSPSYEQYF | TGTGCCAGCAGGTACAGTCCCTCCTACGAGCAGTACTTC
TRBD2 | TRBJ2-7 | TRBV27 | . | CASSSRTSGAYEQYF | TGTGCCAGCAGTTCTCGGACTAGCGGGGCCTACGAGCAGTACTTC
. | TRBJ2-7 | TRBV11-1 | . | CASSLTPAYEQYF | TGTGCCAGCAGCTTAACGCCAGCCTACGAGCAGTACTTC
. | TRBJ2-3 | TRBV7-9 | . | CASSLNIRGTDTQYF | TGTGCCAGCAGCTTAAACATACGAGGAACAGATACGCAGTATTTT
. | TRBJ2-6 | TRBV5-5 | . | CASSFGRLGPGANVLTF | TGTGCCAGCAGCTTTGGCAGGTTAGGCCCTGGGGCCAACGTCCTGACTTTC
. | TRBJ2-3 | TRBV5-1 | once | CASSGTQSTDTQYF | TGCGCCAGTTCCGGGACGCAATCCACAGATACGCAGTATTTT
. | TRBJ2-1 | TRBV5-4 | . | CASSWTSEGAHNEQFF | TGTGCCAGCAGCTGGACTTCCGAAGGGGCGCACAATGAGCAGTTCTTC
. | TRBJ2-7 | TRBV25-1 | . | CASSESGASYEQYF | TGTGCCAGCAGTGAATCCGGGGCGTCCTACGAGCAGTACTTC
. | TRBJ2-3 | TRBV29-1 | . | CSVEDLPGYRSDTQYF | TGCAGCGTTGAAGATCTTCCGGGTTATCGCTCAGATACGCAGTATTTT
TRBD2 | TRBJ2-7 | TRBV27 | once | CASSLLAGGPEQYF | TGTGCCAGCAGTTTACTAGCGGGAGGGCCCGAGCAGTACTTC
TRBD1 | TRBJ2-4 | TRBV9 | . | CASSEGQGRSNIQYF | TGTGCCAGCAGCGAAGGACAGGGGAGGTCAAACATTCAGTACTTC
. | TRBJ1-1 | TRBV30 | few | CAWSEYRDTEAFF | TGTGCCTGGAGTGAGTACAGGGACACTGAAGCTTTCTTT
. | TRBJ2-3 | TRBV4-2 | . | CASSQGGSTRTDTQYF | TGTGCCAGCAGCCAAGGCGGTTCTACCCGAACAGATACGCAGTATTTT
TRBD1 | TRBJ2-7 | TRBV7-9 | . | CASSGKLRDRPYEQYF | TGTGCCAGCAGCGGGAAACTCCGGGACAGACCCTACGAGCAGTACTTC
. | TRBJ2-7 | TRBV14 | . | CASSPQQGYEQYF | TGTGCCAGCAGCCCACAGCAGGGTTACGAGCAGTACTTC
. | TRBJ1-4 | TRBV6-1 | . | CASSEGRVRRREKLFF | TGTGCCAGCAGTGAAGGCAGGGTACGCCGCCGAGAAAAACTGTTTTTT
. | TRBJ1-2 | TRBV2 | . | CASSEEGWEGYTF | TGTGCCAGCAGTGAGGAGGGGTGGGAGGGCTACACCTTC
. | TRBJ2-1 | TRBV6-4 | . | CASSDSNAYNEQFF | TGTGCCAGCAGTGACTCCAACGCTTACAATGAGCAGTTCTTC
. | TRBJ2-3 | TRBV9 | . | CASSVAGTADTQYF | TGTGCCAGCAGCGTAGCGGGAACGGCAGATACGCAGTATTTT
. | TRBJ1-1 | TRBV30 | few | CAWSGVGTTEAFF | TGTGCCTGGAGTGGTGTAGGGACCACTGAAGCTTTCTTT
. | TRBJ2-7 | TRBV7-3 | . | CASSLSGSTYEQYF | TGTGCCAGCAGCCTTAGCGGTAGCACCTACGAGCAGTACTTC
TRBD1 | TRBJ1-5 | TRBV11-2 | . | CASSLDVLSTGNQPQHF | TGTGCCAGCAGCTTAGATGTGTTATCGACAGGGAATCAGCCCCAGCATTTT
. | TRBJ2-7 | TRBV11-2 | . | CATLFAFEQYF | TGTGCCACCCTCTTCGCCTTTGAGCAGTACTTC
TRBD2 | TRBJ2-7 | TRBV19 | . | CASSTRLAGGPTYEQYF | TGTGCCAGTAGTACTAGACTAGCGGGAGGCCCAACCTACGAGCAGTACTTC
. | TRBJ2-1 | TRBV5-1 | once | CASSPIAAGSYNEQFF | TGCGCCAGCAGCCCCATAGCGGCAGGCTCCTACAATGAGCAGTTCTTC
. | TRBJ2-5 | TRBV2 | . | CASSDLGGVQETQYF | TGTGCCAGCAGTGACCTGGGCGGGGTACAAGAGACCCAGTACTTC
. | TRBJ1-1 | TRBV27 | . | CASSRGTRGNTEAFF | TGTGCCAGCAGTCGGGGGACTCGTGGGAACACTGAAGCTTTCTTT
. | TRBJ1-1 | TRBV13 | once | CASFGPNTEAFF | TGTGCCAGCTTCGGGCCTAATACTGAAGCTTTCTTT
. | TRBJ2-1 | TRBV2 | . | CAIEGFEQFF | TGTGCCATTGAGGGATTCGAGCAGTTCTTC
TRBD2 | TRBJ2-7 | TRBV19 | . | CASSIGLAGPYEQYF | TGTGCCAGTAGTATAGGACTAGCGGGACCCTACGAGCAGTACTTC
TRBD2 | TRBJ2-3 | TRBV27 | once | CASSFSSGSSDTQYF | TGTGCCAGCAGTTTTTCTAGCGGGAGCTCAGATACGCAGTATTTT
. | TRBJ2-1 | TRBV27 | once | CASSLRPQMGYNEQFF | TGTGCCAGCAGTCTCCGGCCCCAGATGGGGTACAATGAGCAGTTCTTC
. | TRBJ2-5 | TRBV16 | once | CASSQMGWARGETQYF | TGTGCCAGCAGCCAAATGGGCTGGGCGAGAGGAGAGACCCAGTACTTC
TRBD2 | TRBJ2-3 | TRBV2 | . | CASSGIGTSDFTDTQYF | TGTGCCAGCAGTGGTATCGGGACTAGCGATTTCACAGATACGCAGTATTTT
. | TRBJ2-7 | TRBV27 | once | CASSPFPGVQTYEQYF | TGTGCCAGCAGTCCCTTTCCGGGAGTCCAAACCTACGAGCAGTACTTC
. | TRBJ1-2 | TRBV7-9 | . | CASSPAGPRGYTF | TGTGCCAGCAGCCCAGCGGGTCCTCGGGGCTACACCTTC
. | TRBJ2-7 | TRBV27 | . | CASRVGGAHEQYF | TGTGCCAGCAGGGTTGGGGGGGCTCACGAGCAGTACTTC
. | TRBJ1-4 | TRBV15 | . | CATSSTGSVNEKLFF | TGTGCCACCAGCAGTACAGGGTCGGTTAATGAAAAACTGTTTTTT
TRBD1 | TRBJ2-7 | TRBV11-2 | . | CASSLGGTGGYEQYF | TGTGCCAGCAGCTTAGGAGGCACAGGGGGTTACGAGCAGTACTTC
TRBD2 | TRBJ2-7 | TRBV7-6 | . | CASSLEVSGSSYEQYF | TGTGCCAGCAGCTTAGAGGTTAGCGGGAGCTCCTACGAGCAGTACTTC
. | TRBJ2-7 | TRBV28 | . | CASSLDSSIYEQYF | TGTGCCAGCAGCCTTGACAGTTCTATATACGAGCAGTACTTC
. | TRBJ1-5 | TRBV27 | . | CASSSYAGSNQPQHF | TGTGCCAGCAGTTCCTATGCCGGGAGCAATCAGCCCCAGCATTTT
. | TRBJ1-3 | TRBV11-2 | . | CASSPTQISGNTIYF | TGTGCCAGCTCCCCAACGCAGATCTCTGGAAACACCATATATTTT
TRBD1 | TRBJ2-4 | TRBV7-6 | . | CASSPTTGTEINIQYF | TGTGCCAGCAGCCCCACGACCGGGACAGAGATAAACATTCAGTACTTC
. | TRBJ2-7 | TRBV30 | . | CAWSPEDDSYEQYF | TGTGCCTGGAGTCCCGAGGACGACTCCTACGAGCAGTACTTC
TRBD2 | TRBJ2-5 | TRBV13 | . | CASSLSPNSEPRGETQYF | TGTGCCAGCAGCTTATCCCCTAATAGCGAGCCGCGGGGGGAGACCCAGTACTTC
. | TRBJ2-5 | TRBV11-1 | . | CASNQWGAGNQETQYF | TGTGCCAGCAATCAGTGGGGGGCAGGGAACCAAGAGACCCAGTACTTC
. | TRBJ2-7 | TRBV28 | once | CASSFPTGQPSYEQYF | TGTGCCAGCAGTTTCCCAACAGGACAACCCTCCTACGAGCAGTACTTC
TRBD1 | TRBJ1-1 | TRBV29-1 | . | CSVAGQGGRNTEAFF | TGCAGCGTGGCCGGACAGGGAGGCAGGAACACTGAAGCTTTCTTT
TRBD2 | TRBJ2-7 | TRBV4-3 | . | CASSQDAGLAVYEQYF | TGCGCCAGCAGCCAAGATGCGGGACTAGCTGTATACGAGCAGTACTTC
. | TRBJ1-1 | TRBV5-1 | . | CASSLYLPPGPGAEAFF | TGCGCCAGCAGCTTGTACCTTCCCCCAGGACCGGGGGCTGAAGCTTTCTTT